This TCR beta chain was captured by sequencing in a study of identical twins. General study results and limits: Shared out-of-frame alpha sequences (those common to twins) showed excess low generation probability.

This clonotype was observed many times. Its target is not known. Unique molecular identifiers were in the cDNA, with template-switch universal primer binding. TCRdb reanalysed the 5' RACE reads using MiXCR and keeps one entry per CDR3 protein. The sample lists 300,000 to 400,000 distinct CDR3 sequences; roughly 12% were seen once. V was pared by 8 bases and J by 4 bases, with 14 bases between. The CDR3 spans 13 residues. The same sample was also studied in work on yellow fever vaccine responses in identical twins.

The sequencing sample was made of CD8+ T cells sorted from blood. This rearrangement joins TRBV12-3 or TRBV12-4 to TRBJ1-2, with D perhaps TRBD1 (5 bases). This receptor was taken from a woman in her late teens or twenties in good health. The CDR3 nucleotides read TGTGCCAGCGCGGCCCCGGGACTCTATGGCTACACCTTC. Encoded protein: CASAAPGLYGYTF.